Listed below are T cell receptor beta chains from one sample, sequenced in a study of blood T cell repertoires in COVID-19. Produced via immunoSEQ multiplex PCR; TCRdb's table is partial and in-frame only. The top ten clones hold around 7% of a sample with 180,000 or so clones, approximately 83% of them seen once. The sequenced material came from PBMCs or T cells enriched from blood (not recorded which). These receptors were taken from a man aged 35 to 55 who had recovered from COVID-19. Each CDR3 is given with its conserved first and last residue. The D gene is left open where the match is weak. The size entry is marked missing in some rows and otherwise reads once, few, many or a size class.

d_call: -; clone_size: -; v_call: TRBV18; j_call: TRBJ2-3; cdr3_aa: CASSQWEEDTQYF; cdr3_nt: TGTGCCAGCTCCCAGTGGGAGGAAGATACGCAGTATTTT
d_call: -; clone_size: -; v_call: TRBV6-5; j_call: TRBJ1-1; cdr3_aa: CASTSGLKDTEAFF; cdr3_nt: TGTGCCAGCACTTCGGGACTAAAGGACACTGAAGCTTTCTTT
d_call: -; clone_size: -; v_call: TRBV30; j_call: TRBJ1-5; cdr3_aa: CAWSREGSQPQHF; cdr3_nt: TGTGCCTGGAGTAGGGAGGGGAGTCAGCCCCAGCATTTT
d_call: -; clone_size: once; v_call: TRBV20-1; j_call: TRBJ1-1; cdr3_aa: CSASPAGGVMNTEAFF; cdr3_nt: TGCAGTGCTAGTCCCGCGGGGGGGGTGATGAACACTGAAGCTTTCTTT
d_call: -; clone_size: -; v_call: TRBV15; j_call: TRBJ2-7; cdr3_aa: CATSSRRGSYEQYF; cdr3_nt: TGTGCCACCAGCTCGCGGCGGGGTTCCTACGAGCAGTACTTC
d_call: TRBD1; clone_size: -; v_call: TRBV3-1/TRBV3-2; j_call: TRBJ1-1; cdr3_aa: CASSQGGPGTGAGNTEAFF; cdr3_nt: TGTGCCAGCAGCCAAGGCGGCCCTGGGACAGGGGCCGGGAACACTGAAGCTTTCTTT
d_call: -; clone_size: -; v_call: TRBV3-1/TRBV3-2; j_call: TRBJ2-1; cdr3_aa: CASSKTGQRYNEQFF; cdr3_nt: TGTGCCAGCAGCAAAACGGGACAAAGGTACAATGAGCAGTTCTTC
d_call: -; clone_size: -; v_call: TRBV2; j_call: TRBJ1-2; cdr3_aa: CASSDPQGGVYGYTF; cdr3_nt: TGTGCCAGCAGTGATCCCCAGGGTGGGGTCTATGGCTACACCTTC
d_call: -; clone_size: -; v_call: TRBV5-5; j_call: TRBJ2-3; cdr3_aa: CASSRTGGTSTDTQYF; cdr3_nt: TGTGCCAGCAGCCGAACCGGGGGAACTAGCACAGATACGCAGTATTTT
d_call: -; clone_size: -; v_call: TRBV10-3; j_call: TRBJ2-2; cdr3_aa: CAISVSDTGELFF; cdr3_nt: TGCGCCATCAGTGTGAGTGACACCGGGGAGCTGTTTTTT
d_call: -; clone_size: -; v_call: TRBV10-3; j_call: TRBJ1-3; cdr3_aa: CATLTIGNTIYF; cdr3_nt: TGTGCCACCCTGACTATTGGAAACACCATATATTTT
d_call: -; clone_size: -; v_call: TRBV19; j_call: TRBJ2-3; cdr3_aa: CASSERGFGTDTQYF; cdr3_nt: TGTGCCAGTAGTGAAAGGGGGTTCGGCACAGATACGCAGTATTTT
d_call: -; clone_size: -; v_call: TRBV7-6; j_call: TRBJ1-1; cdr3_aa: CASSSITGDPLAYTEAFF; cdr3_nt: TGTGCCAGCAGCTCTATCACGGGGGACCCCCTTGCCTACACTGAAGCTTTCTTT
d_call: -; clone_size: -; v_call: TRBV27; j_call: TRBJ2-2; cdr3_aa: CASSDTRNTGELFF; cdr3_nt: TGTGCCAGCAGTGACACCCGTAACACCGGGGAGCTGTTTTTT
d_call: -; clone_size: -; v_call: TRBV12-5; j_call: TRBJ1-1; cdr3_aa: CASGSGGGADTEAFF; cdr3_nt: TGTGCTAGTGGTTCGGGAGGGGGTGCGGACACTGAAGCTTTCTTT
d_call: -; clone_size: -; v_call: TRBV11-2; j_call: TRBJ2-2; cdr3_aa: CASSINWAHNTGELFF; cdr3_nt: TGTGCCAGCAGCATAAACTGGGCTCATAACACCGGGGAGCTGTTTTTT
d_call: -; clone_size: -; v_call: TRBV4-1; j_call: TRBJ1-2; cdr3_aa: CASSQDWGVHTTINYGYTF; cdr3_nt: TGCGCCAGCAGCCAAGATTGGGGGGTCCATACAACTATTAACTATGGCTACACCTTC
d_call: TRBD2; clone_size: few; v_call: TRBV13; j_call: TRBJ2-7; cdr3_aa: CASSLRVAGDAYEQYF; cdr3_nt: TGTGCCAGCAGCTTGAGGGTAGCGGGGGACGCCTACGAGCAGTACTTC
d_call: -; clone_size: -; v_call: TRBV19; j_call: TRBJ1-5; cdr3_aa: CASSVYRVSNQPQHF; cdr3_nt: TGTGCCAGTAGTGTCTACAGGGTCAGCAATCAGCCCCAGCATTTT
d_call: TRBD1; clone_size: -; v_call: TRBV10-3; j_call: TRBJ2-2; cdr3_aa: CAISGDRNTGELFF; cdr3_nt: TGTGCCATCAGTGGGGACAGAAACACCGGGGAGCTGTTTTTT
d_call: TRBD1; clone_size: -; v_call: TRBV14; j_call: TRBJ1-3; cdr3_aa: CASSPMTGAPSGNTIYF; cdr3_nt: TGTGCCAGCAGCCCAATGACAGGGGCCCCCTCTGGAAACACCATATATTTT
d_call: -; clone_size: -; v_call: TRBV10-3; j_call: TRBJ1-1; cdr3_aa: CARKQGLNTEAFF; cdr3_nt: TGTGCCAGGAAACAGGGTCTGAACACTGAAGCTTTCTTT
d_call: -; clone_size: -; v_call: TRBV4-3; j_call: TRBJ1-3; cdr3_aa: CASSQDKLSWTSGNTIYF; cdr3_nt: TGCGCCAGCAGCCAAGATAAGCTTTCGTGGACATCTGGAAACACCATATATTTT
d_call: -; clone_size: -; v_call: TRBV2; j_call: TRBJ1-1; cdr3_aa: CASTASTGMNTEAFF; cdr3_nt: TGTGCCAGCACCGCGTCGACAGGTATGAACACTGAAGCTTTCTTT
d_call: -; clone_size: -; v_call: TRBV2; j_call: TRBJ1-3; cdr3_aa: CASTAGNGNTIYF; cdr3_nt: TGTGCCAGCACGGCAGGGAACGGAAACACCATATATTTT